Below, 21 T cell receptor beta chains from the same sample are listed, as sequenced in a study of shared clonotypes between healthy human individuals (dated by TCRdb to 2020 to 2021). The library relied on the immunoSEQ multiplex PCR assay. Not all clones reach the TCRdb copy of this immuneACCESS table, which keeps in-frame sequences only. Checked studies attribute under half of the gap to unresolved V genes and leave the rest unexplained. For this sample there are hundreds of thousands of clones; roughly 70% appear just once. The ten biggest clones cover about a tenth of the sample. The material sequenced was memory CD4+ T cells sorted from blood. In the paper's terms, the cell subset or site label means: CD45RA-negative fraction. The receptor source for this set is a man between 25 and 39 years old in good health.

J is TRBJ2-7 and V is TRBV7-9; 10 bases line up with TRBD1. Germline CDR1 is SEHNR and CDR2 is FQNEAQ (reference sequence). The CDR3 loop spans 15 amino acids. With 5 bases clipped from V and 2 bases from J, the junction kept 6 bases outside the gene matches. The CDR3 sequence is CASSPGGTGAYEQYF. The CDR3 DNA is TGTGCCAGCAGCCCAGGCGGGACAGGGGCCTACGAGCAGTACTTC.

The gene calls are TRBV14 and TRBJ2-5; a possible D gene is TRBD2 (5 bases). With 8 bases removed from V and 5 bases from J, the gap between germline ends came to 15 bases. This CDR3 region has 13 residues. CDR1 and CDR2 (germline): SGHDN, FVKESK. The CDR3 region has the DNA TGTGCCAGCGCCCTGTGGGGAGTTGAGACCCAGTACTTC. Amino acid sequence: CASALWGVETQYF.

V and J are TRBV19 and TRBJ2-6, with D uncertain. The CDR3 is 15 amino acids. V was clipped by 7 bases and J by 0 bases, with 10 bases between them. Germline lookup yields CDR1 LNHDA and CDR2 SQIVND (reference sequence). The CDR3 DNA sequence: TGTGCCAGTATTCGAAAAGGCTCTGGGGCCAACGTCCTGACTTTC. Translated, it gives CASIRKGSGANVLTF.

The rearrangement uses TRBV2 and TRBJ2-1; D is undetermined. Germline CDR1 reads SNHLY; CDR2 reads FYNNEI. V was trimmed by 1 base and J by 6 bases, leaving 10 bases between them. The CDR3 runs 14 residues. The CDR3 is CASSEDGGSNEQFF. DNA for the CDR3: TGTGCCAGCAGTGAAGATGGCGGCTCCAATGAGCAGTTCTTC. The full variable domain, completed using reference TRBV2 and TRBJ2-1, is EPEVTQTPSHQVTQMGQEVILRCVPISNHLYFYWYRQILGQKVEFLVSFYNNEISEKSEIFDDQFSVERPDGSNFTLKIRSTKLEDSAMYFCASSEDGGSNEQFFGPGTRLTVL.

J is TRBJ1-2 and V is TRBV6-1, with unresolved D. This CDR3 spans 16 amino acids. The germline V gene encodes CDR1 MNHNS and CDR2 SASEGT. V lost 2 bases to trimming and J lost 7 bases, with 20 bases between them. CDR3 bases: TGTGCCAGCAGTGAATCCGCCTGGGCAGGACTCGGTGGCTACACCTTC. This translates into CASSESAWAGLGGYTF.

This clone showed up many times. V is TRBV5-6 and J is TRBJ2-5, with D perhaps matching TRBD1 (5 bases). The germline CDR1 and CDR2 sequences are SGHDT and YYEEEE. This CDR3 is 14 amino acids long. V was clipped by 2 bases and J by 1 base, with 9 bases between them. As DNA, the CDR3 is TGTGCCAGCAGCTTCGTCCAGGGCCAAGAGACCCAGTACTTC. It specifies CASSFVQGQETQYF.

The chain carries TRBV20-1 and TRBJ1-2; D not certain. Germline lookup yields CDR1 DFQATT and CDR2 SNEGSKA (reference sequence). V lost 6 bases, J lost 6 bases, and 11 bases lay in between. This CDR3 comprises 11 residues. This CDR3 is CSASWNDGYTF. For the CDR3, the DNA is TGCAGTGCCAGTTGGAACGATGGCTACACCTTC.

The CDR3 region is CASRSAGQTYEQYF. CDR3 DNA sequence: TGTGCCAGCAGGTCAGCGGGGCAGACCTACGAGCAGTACTTC. V gene TRBV11-2 combines with J gene TRBJ2-7, with 7 bases fitting TRBD2. Trimming removed 6 bases from V and 2 bases from J; junction bases left unmatched: 7. The CDR3 spans 14 residues. CDR1 and CDR2 (germline): SGHAT, FQNNGV.

The genes are TRBV19 and TRBJ2-1; maybe TRBD2 (6 bases). The V gene lost 5 bases and the J gene lost 3 bases, with 11 bases spanning the gap. CDR3 length: 14 residues. Looked up from germline, CDR1 is LNHDA and CDR2 is SQIVND (reference sequence). The CDR3 sequence is CASSPGLHYNEQFF. DNA of the CDR3: TGTGCCAGTAGTCCGGGACTCCACTACAATGAGCAGTTCTTC.

This sequence joins TRBV6-5 and TRBJ2-3, with 8 bases that match TRBD1. CDR1 and CDR2 from the germline V gene are MNHEY and SVGAGI. The length of the CDR3 is 15 residues. The junction had 8 bases not matched to a gene; V was cut back by 6 bases and J by 3 bases. The CDR3 reads CASSSGQGTTDTQYF. The CDR3 coding sequence is TGTGCCAGCAGCTCTGGACAGGGTACAACAGATACGCAGTATTTT.

The CDR3 DNA reads as TGTGCCAGCCAGGGGGTTGGGCAGCCCCAGCATTTT. As protein: CASQGVGQPQHF. V gene TRBV27 combines with J gene TRBJ1-5, with TRBD1 matching over 7 bases. After removal of 8 bases from V and 7 bases from J, the junction contained 5 bases not matched to a gene. This CDR3 has 12 residues. The germline V gene encodes CDR1 MNHEY and CDR2 SMNVEV (reference sequence).

This chain joins TRBV7-2 and TRBJ1-2; no clear D. The V end was cut by 3 bases, the J end by 5 bases, with 10 bases between. Germline lookup yields CDR1 SGHTA and CDR2 FQGNSA. This CDR3 comprises 13 residues. The CDR3 sequence: CASSFGGSYGYTF. The DNA for the CDR3 is TGTGCCAGCAGCTTTGGAGGGTCTTATGGCTACACCTTC.

The chain employs TRBV6-6 and TRBJ2-7; TRBD1 matches 7 bases. Germline CDR1 is MNHNY and CDR2 is SVGAGI (reference sequence). J was trimmed by 1 base and V by 4 bases; bases with no gene match: 10. There are 16 residues in the CDR3. This CDR3 is CASSSAKGTASYEQYF. The CDR3 DNA sequence: TGTGCCAGCAGTTCCGCAAAAGGGACAGCTTCCTACGAGCAGTACTTC.

The chain couples TRBV2 to TRBJ2-5; D is unresolved. The V end was cut by 4 bases, the J end by 4 bases, with 7 bases between. This CDR3 comprises 12 residues. CDR1 is SNHLY, CDR2 FYNNEI, per germline. The CDR3 nucleotides are TGTGCCAGCAGTGTGGTCAGAGAGACCCAGTACTTC. Translation gives CASSVVRETQYF.

The chain employs TRBV6-5 and TRBJ2-5; D is unclear. Trimming took off 6 bases at V and 5 bases at J, with 13 bases between the two ends. The V gene's germline CDR1 is MNHEY and CDR2 SVGAGI. The CDR3 covers 13 residues. DNA of the CDR3: TGTGCCAGCAGCCCCCAGTTAGGGGAGACCCAGTACTTC. Translated, it gives CASSPQLGETQYF.

The chain has TRBV2 and TRBJ2-7, with a possible D match to TRBD1 (7 bases). Germline CDR1 reads SNHLY; CDR2 reads FYNNEI. The V end was cut by 6 bases, the J end by 4 bases, with 22 bases between. The length of the CDR3 is 16 residues. The CDR3 loop is CASREGASELGYEQYF. Here the CDR3 DNA reads TGTGCCAGCAGGGAGGGGGCTAGCGAGCTCGGTTACGAGCAGTACTTC.

The rearrangement uses TRBV19 and TRBJ1-3, with D maybe TRBD1 (6 bases). CDR3 length: 12 residues. V dropped 10 bases and J dropped 6 bases, with 13 bases sitting between them. The germline V gene has CDR1 LNHDA and CDR2 SQIVND (reference sequence). DNA of the CDR3: TGTGCCACCGTCGACAGGAAAAACACCATATATTTT. It yields the protein CATVDRKNTIYF. Variable domain in full (rest from reference TRBV19 and TRBJ1-3): DGGITQSPKYLFRKEGQNVTLSCEQNLNHDAMYWYRQDPGQGLRLIYYSQIVNDFQKGDIAEGYSVSREKKESFPLTVTSAQKNPTAFYLCATVDRKNTIYFGEGSWLTVV.

This chain uses TRBV7-2 with TRBJ2-5; 9 bases are a match to TRBD2. This CDR3 region has 15 residues. V was clipped by 1 base and J by 5 bases; unmatched bases: 5. In germline, CDR1 is SGHTA, CDR2 FQGNSA. The CDR3: CASSLGVSGSETQYF. The CDR3 bases are TGTGCCAGCAGCTTAGGTGTTAGCGGGAGTGAGACCCAGTACTTC.

V gene TRBV18 combines with J gene TRBJ2-6; D possibly corresponds to TRBD1 (6 bases). Germline values: CDR1 KGHSH, CDR2 LQKENI. V was trimmed by 4 bases and J by 0 bases, leaving 13 bases between them. This CDR3 contains 17 residues. In DNA form, the CDR3 reads TGTGCCAGCTCACGGTCAGGGGCCCACTCTGGGGCCAACGTCCTGACTTTC. As protein: CASSRSGAHSGANVLTF. The variable domain in full, with the rest retrieved from reference TRBV18 and TRBJ2-6, is NAGVMQNPRHLVRRRGQEARLRCSPMKGHSHVYWYRQLPEEGLKFMVYLQKENIIDESGMPKERFSAEFPKEGPSILRIQQVVRGDSAAYFCASSRSGAHSGANVLTFGAGSRLTVL.

J is TRBJ2-2 and V is TRBV10-3; the D gene is possibly TRBD1 (6 bases). This CDR3 is 14 amino acids long. The germline gives CDR1 ENHRY, CDR2 SYGVKD. V was cut by 3 bases and J by 4 bases, with 9 bases left in between. The CDR3 sequence: CAISDRTATGELFF. The DNA of the CDR3 is TGTGCCATCAGTGATAGGACAGCCACCGGGGAGCTGTTTTTT.

The chain carries TRBV11-2 and TRBJ2-1, with TRBD2 identical over 7 bases. Germline loops: CDR1 SGHAT, CDR2 FQNNGV. This CDR3 is 16 amino acids long. V shed 4 bases, J shed 6 bases, and the junction held 12 bases outside the gene matches. The chain's CDR3 is CASSSLSGPTPNEQFF. The CDR3 coding sequence is TGTGCCAGCAGCTCCCTTAGCGGGCCGACTCCCAATGAGCAGTTCTTC.